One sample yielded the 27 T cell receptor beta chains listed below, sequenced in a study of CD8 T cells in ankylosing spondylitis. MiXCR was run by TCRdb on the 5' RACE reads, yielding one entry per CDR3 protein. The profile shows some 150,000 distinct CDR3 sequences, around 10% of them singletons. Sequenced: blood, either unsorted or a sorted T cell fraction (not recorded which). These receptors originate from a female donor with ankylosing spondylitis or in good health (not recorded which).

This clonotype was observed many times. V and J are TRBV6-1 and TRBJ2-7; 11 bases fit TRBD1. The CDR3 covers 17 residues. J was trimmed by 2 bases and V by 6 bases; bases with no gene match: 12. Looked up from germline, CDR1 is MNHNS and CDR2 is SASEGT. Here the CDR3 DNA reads TGTGCCAGCAGCCCAGCCTCGGGACAGGGGGTTCCCTACGAGCAGTACTTC. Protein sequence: CASSPASGQGVPYEQYF.

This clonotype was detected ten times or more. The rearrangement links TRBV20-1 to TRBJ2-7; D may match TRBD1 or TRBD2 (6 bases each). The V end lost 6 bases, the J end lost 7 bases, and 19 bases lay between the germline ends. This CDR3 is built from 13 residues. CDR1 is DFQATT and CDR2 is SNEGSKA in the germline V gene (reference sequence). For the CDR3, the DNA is TGCAGTGCACTAGTGGGGGGCACTTTGGAGCAGTACTTC. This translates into CSALVGGTLEQYF.

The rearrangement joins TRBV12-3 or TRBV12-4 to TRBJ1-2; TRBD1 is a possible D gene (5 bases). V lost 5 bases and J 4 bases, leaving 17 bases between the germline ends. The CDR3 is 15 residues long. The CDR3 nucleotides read TGTGCCAGCAGTCCTCGTTCAGGGCTACCCTATGGCTACACCTTC. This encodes CASSPRSGLPYGYTF.

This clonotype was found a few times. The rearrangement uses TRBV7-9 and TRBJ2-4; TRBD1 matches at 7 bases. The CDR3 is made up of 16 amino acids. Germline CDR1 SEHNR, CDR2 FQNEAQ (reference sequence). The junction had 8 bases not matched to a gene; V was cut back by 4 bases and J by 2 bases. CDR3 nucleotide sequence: TGTGCCAGCAGCTCGGCGGAAGGGGGCTCCAAAAACATTCAGTACTTC. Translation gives CASSSAEGGSKNIQYF.

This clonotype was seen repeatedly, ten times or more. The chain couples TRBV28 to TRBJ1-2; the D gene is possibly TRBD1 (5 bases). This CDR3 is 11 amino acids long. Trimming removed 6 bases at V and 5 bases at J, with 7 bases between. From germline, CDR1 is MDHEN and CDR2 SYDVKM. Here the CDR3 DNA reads TGTGCCAGCAGCCGACAGTATGGCTACACCTTC. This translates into CASSRQYGYTF.

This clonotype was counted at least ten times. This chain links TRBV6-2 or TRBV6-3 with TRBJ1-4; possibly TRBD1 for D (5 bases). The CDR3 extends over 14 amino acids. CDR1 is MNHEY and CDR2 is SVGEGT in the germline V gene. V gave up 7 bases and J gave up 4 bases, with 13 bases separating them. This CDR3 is CASNTQASNEKLFF. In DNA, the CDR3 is TGTGCCAGCAATACACAGGCGAGTAATGAAAAACTGTTTTTT.

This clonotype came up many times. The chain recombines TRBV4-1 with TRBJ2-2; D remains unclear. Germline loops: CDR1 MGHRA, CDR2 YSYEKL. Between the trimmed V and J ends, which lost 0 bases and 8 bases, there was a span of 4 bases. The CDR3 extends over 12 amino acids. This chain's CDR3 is CASSQDGGELFF. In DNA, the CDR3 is TGCGCCAGCAGCCAAGATGGGGGGGAGCTGTTTTTT.

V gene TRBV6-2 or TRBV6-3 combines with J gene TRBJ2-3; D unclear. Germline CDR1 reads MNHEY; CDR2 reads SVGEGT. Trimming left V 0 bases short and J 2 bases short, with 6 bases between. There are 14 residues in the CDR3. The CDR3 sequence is CASSYSFTTDTQYF. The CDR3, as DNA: TGTGCCAGCAGTTACTCGTTCACCACAGATACGCAGTATTTT.

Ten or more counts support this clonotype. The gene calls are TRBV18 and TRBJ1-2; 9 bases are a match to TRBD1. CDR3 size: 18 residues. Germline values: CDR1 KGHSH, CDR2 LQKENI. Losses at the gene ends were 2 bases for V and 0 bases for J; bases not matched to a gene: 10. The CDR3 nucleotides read TGTGCCAGCTCACCATATGCCACAGGGGGCCAGTCTAACTATGGCTACACCTTC. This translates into CASSPYATGGQSNYGYTF.

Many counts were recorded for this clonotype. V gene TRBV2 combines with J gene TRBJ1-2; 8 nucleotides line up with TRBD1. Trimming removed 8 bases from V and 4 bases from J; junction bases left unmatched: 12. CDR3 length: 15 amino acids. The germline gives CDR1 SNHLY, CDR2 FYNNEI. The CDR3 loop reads CASHRGTGSFYGYTF. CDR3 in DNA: TGTGCCAGCCACCGGGGGACAGGCTCCTTCTATGGCTACACCTTC.

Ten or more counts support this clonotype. This CDR3 reads CASSEWTEIYNEQFF. As DNA, the CDR3 is TGCGCCAGCAGTGAGTGGACAGAGATCTACAATGAGCAGTTCTTC. J is TRBJ2-1 and V is TRBV10-1, with D perhaps TRBD1 (6 bases). There are 15 residues in the CDR3. Trimming left V 1 base short and J 3 bases short, with 10 bases between. The germline V gene encodes CDR1 WNHNN and CDR2 SYGVQD (reference sequence).

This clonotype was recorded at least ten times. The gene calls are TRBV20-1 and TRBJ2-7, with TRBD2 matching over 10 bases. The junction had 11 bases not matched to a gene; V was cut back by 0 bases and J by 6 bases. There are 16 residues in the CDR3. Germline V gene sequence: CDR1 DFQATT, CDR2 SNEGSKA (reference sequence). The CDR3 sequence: CSARDPSGSYIIEQYF. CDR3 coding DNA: TGCAGTGCTAGAGATCCTAGCGGGAGTTATATCATCGAGCAGTACTTC.

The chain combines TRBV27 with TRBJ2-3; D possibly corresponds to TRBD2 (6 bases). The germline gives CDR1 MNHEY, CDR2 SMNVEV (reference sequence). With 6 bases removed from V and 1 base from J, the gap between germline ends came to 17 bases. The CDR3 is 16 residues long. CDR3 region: CASSGGLVGGTDTQYF. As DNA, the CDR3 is TGTGCCAGCAGCGGGGGATTGGTAGGCGGCACAGATACGCAGTATTTT.

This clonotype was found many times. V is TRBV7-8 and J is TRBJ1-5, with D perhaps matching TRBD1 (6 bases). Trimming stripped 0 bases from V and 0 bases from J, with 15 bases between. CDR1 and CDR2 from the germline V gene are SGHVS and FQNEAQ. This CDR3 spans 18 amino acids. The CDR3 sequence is CASSLALGGAHSNQPQHF. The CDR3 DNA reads TGTGCCAGCAGCTTAGCTTTGGGGGGCGCTCATAGCAATCAGCCCCAGCATTTT.

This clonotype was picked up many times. In DNA, the CDR3 is TGCAGCGTTGTTGTGCCAGCCCTAGCCAAAAACATTCAGTACTTC. This codes for CSVVVPALAKNIQYF. V usage is TRBV29-1 and J usage is TRBJ2-4; D not certain. From germline, CDR1 is SQVTM and CDR2 ANQGSEA. V was trimmed by 4 bases and J by 0 bases, leaving 13 bases between them. This CDR3 region has 15 residues.

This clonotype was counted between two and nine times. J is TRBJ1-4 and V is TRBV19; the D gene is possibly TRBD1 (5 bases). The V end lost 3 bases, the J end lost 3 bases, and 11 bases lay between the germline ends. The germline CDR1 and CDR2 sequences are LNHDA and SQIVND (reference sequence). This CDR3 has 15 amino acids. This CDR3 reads CASSIDDRSNEKLFF. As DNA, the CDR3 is TGTGCCAGTAGTATTGACGACAGATCTAATGAAAAACTGTTTTTT.

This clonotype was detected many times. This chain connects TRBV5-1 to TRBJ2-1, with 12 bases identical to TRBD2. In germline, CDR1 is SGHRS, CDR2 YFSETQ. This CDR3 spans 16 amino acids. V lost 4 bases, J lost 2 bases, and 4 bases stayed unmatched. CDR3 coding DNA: TGCGCCAGCAGCGGGGGACTAGCGGGTGCCTACAATGAGCAGTTCTTC. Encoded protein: CASSGGLAGAYNEQFF.

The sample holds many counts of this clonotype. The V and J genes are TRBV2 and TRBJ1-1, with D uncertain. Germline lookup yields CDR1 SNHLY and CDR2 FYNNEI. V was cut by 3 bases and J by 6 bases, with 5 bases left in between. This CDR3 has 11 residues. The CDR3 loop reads CASSERPEAFF. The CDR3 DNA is TGTGCCAGCAGTGAGCGGCCTGAAGCTTTCTTT. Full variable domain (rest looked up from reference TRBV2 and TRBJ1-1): EPEVTQTPSHQVTQMGQEVILRCVPISNHLYFYWYRQILGQKVEFLVSFYNNEISEKSEIFDDQFSVERPDGSNFTLKIRSTKLEDSAMYFCASSERPEAFFGQGTRLTVV.

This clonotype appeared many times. CDR3 sequence reads: CAWSVNSNYGYTF. The CDR3 coding sequence is TGTGCCTGGAGTGTAAACAGCAACTATGGCTACACCTTC. The rearrangement joins TRBV30 to TRBJ1-2; no reliable D call. The CDR3 consists of 13 residues. Per the germline V gene, CDR1 is GTSNPN and CDR2 is SVGIG (reference sequence). Trimming removed 0 bases at V and 2 bases at J, with 7 bases between. Together with reference TRBV30 and TRBJ1-2, the CDR3 gives the full variable domain: SQTIHQWPATLVQPVGSPLSLECTVEGTSNPNLYWYRQAAGRGLQLLFYSVGIGQISSEVPQNLSASRPQDRQFILSSKKLLLSDSGFYLCAWSVNSNYGYTFGSGTRLTVV.

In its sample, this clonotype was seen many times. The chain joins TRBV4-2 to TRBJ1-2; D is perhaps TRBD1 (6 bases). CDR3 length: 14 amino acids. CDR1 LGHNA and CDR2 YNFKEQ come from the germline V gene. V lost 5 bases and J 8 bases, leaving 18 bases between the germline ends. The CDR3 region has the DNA TGTGCCAGCAGCGAAGCGGGGGCGAAGTCGGGCTACACCTTC. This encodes CASSEAGAKSGYTF.

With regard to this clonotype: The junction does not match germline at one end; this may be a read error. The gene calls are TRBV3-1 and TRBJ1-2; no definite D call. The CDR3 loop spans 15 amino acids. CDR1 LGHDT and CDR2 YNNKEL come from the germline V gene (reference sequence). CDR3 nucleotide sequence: TGTGCCAGCAGCCAACTCCTGCGTGGGAACTATGGCGACACCTTC. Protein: CASSQLLRGNYGDTF.

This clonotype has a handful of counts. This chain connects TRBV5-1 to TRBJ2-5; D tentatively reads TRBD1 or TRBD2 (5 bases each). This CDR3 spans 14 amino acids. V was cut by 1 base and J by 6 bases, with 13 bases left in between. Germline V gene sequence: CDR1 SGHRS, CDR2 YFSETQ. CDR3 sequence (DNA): TGCGCCAGCAGCTTGTCCGAGGGGACGAAGACCCAGTACTTC. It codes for CASSLSEGTKTQYF.

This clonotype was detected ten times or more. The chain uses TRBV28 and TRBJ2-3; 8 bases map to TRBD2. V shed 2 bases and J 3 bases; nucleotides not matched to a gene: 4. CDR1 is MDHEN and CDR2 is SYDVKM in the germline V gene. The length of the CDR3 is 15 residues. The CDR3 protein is CASSLIAGKTDTQYF. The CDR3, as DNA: TGTGCCAGCAGTTTAATAGCGGGGAAGACAGATACGCAGTATTTT.

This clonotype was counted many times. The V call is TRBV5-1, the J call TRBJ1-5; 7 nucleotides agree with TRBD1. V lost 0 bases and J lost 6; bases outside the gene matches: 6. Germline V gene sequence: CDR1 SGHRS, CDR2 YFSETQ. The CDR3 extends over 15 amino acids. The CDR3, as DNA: TGCGCCAGCAGCTTGGATACAGGGGCGGGTCAGCCCCAGCATTTT. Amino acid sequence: CASSLDTGAGQPQHF.

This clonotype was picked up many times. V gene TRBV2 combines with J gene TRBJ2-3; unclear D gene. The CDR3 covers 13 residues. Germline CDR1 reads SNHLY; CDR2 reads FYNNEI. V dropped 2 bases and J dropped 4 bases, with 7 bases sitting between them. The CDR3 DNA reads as TGTGCCAGCAGTGAATTTGGGGCAGATACGCAGTATTTT. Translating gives CASSEFGADTQYF.

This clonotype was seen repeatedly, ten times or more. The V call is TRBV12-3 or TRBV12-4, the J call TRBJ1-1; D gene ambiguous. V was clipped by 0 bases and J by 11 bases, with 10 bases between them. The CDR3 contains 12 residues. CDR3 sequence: CASSLARSGAFF. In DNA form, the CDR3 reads TGTGCCAGCAGTTTAGCGCGAAGCGGGGCTTTCTTT.

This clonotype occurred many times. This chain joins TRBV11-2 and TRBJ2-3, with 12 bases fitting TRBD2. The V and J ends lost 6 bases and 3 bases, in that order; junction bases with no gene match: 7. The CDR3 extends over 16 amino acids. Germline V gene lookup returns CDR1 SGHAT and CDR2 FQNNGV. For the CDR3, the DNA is TGTGCCAGCAGTTTTACTCTAGCGGGGGGGACAGATACGCAGTATTTT. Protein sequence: CASSFTLAGGTDTQYF.